This TCR beta chain was documented in a study of blood T cell repertoires in COVID-19. Looking at the study overall: Sites across the United States, Italy and Spain contributed samples from acute and convalescent COVID-19. Nucleic acid was either cDNA or gDNA, and it came from T cells, B-cell-depleted T cells, or PBMCs.

In the original processing: Estimated nucleated cell counts came from reference gene primer amplification. Generated by immunoSEQ multiplex PCR, the TCRdb table keeps only in-frame clones and is missing some. The V and J calls and the clone size are those of that table, but D and trimming were determined from the DNA. The table records fewer than 50,000 clones, 75% to 85% of them present only once. V lost 4 bases, J lost 0 bases, and 6 bases stayed unmatched. The CDR3 runs to 16 residues. Germline CDR1 is SGHNT and CDR2 is YYREEE (reference sequence). The TCR comes from a man of 80 years or more with acute or convalescent COVID-19. J is TRBJ2-2 and V is TRBV5-4, with 7 bases identical to TRBD1. Sequenced material: peripheral blood. CDR3 amino acids: CASSPGGPTNTGELFF. CDR3 coding DNA: TGTGCCAGCAGCCCAGGGGGTCCGACGAACACCGGGGAGCTGTTTTTT.